This passage covers 29 T cell receptor beta chains from one sample sequenced in a study of blood T cell repertoires in COVID-19. Repertoires were generated with immunoSEQ multiplex PCR, while TCRdb's copy carries only in-frame clones and drops some. The sample lists around 68,000 clones, around 90% occurring once. What was sequenced was peripheral blood. The receptors derive from a human donor in a cohort sampled during active COVID-19.

This clone showed up just a few times. The J gene is TRBJ1-1, the V gene TRBV19, with 7 bases aligning to TRBD1. The germline V gene encodes CDR1 LNHDA and CDR2 SQIVND (reference sequence). The CDR3 consists of 15 residues. After removal of 2 bases from V and 1 base from J, the junction contained 4 bases not matched to a gene. CDR3 sequence: CASSIFWDRNTEAFF. CDR3 DNA sequence: TGTGCCAGTAGTATATTCTGGGACAGGAACACTGAAGCTTTCTTT.

The V gene is TRBV5-4, the J gene TRBJ2-5; D gene unclear. The V and J ends lost 4 bases and 0 bases respectively, with 7 bases between them. The CDR3 totals 13 residues. Germline V lookup: CDR1 SGHNT, CDR2 YYREEE (reference sequence). The CDR3 DNA follows: TGTGCCAGCAGCGCCCGGGACCAAGAGACCCAGTACTTC. It yields the protein CASSARDQETQYF.

The J gene is TRBJ1-4, the V gene TRBV7-9, with TRBD1 as a possible D gene (6 bases). The CDR3 covers 14 residues. V shed 5 bases and J shed 4 bases, with 11 bases lying between them. Germline-derived CDR1 and CDR2 are SEHNR and FQNEAQ (reference sequence). CDR3 amino acids: CASSLGAVNEKLFF. CDR3 bases: TGTGCCAGCAGCCTGGGGGCCGTTAATGAAAAACTGTTTTTT.

The genes are TRBV2 and TRBJ2-5; 10 bases are a match to TRBD1. With V trimmed by 6 bases and J by 5 bases, 9 bases remained unmatched. Germline CDR1 is SNHLY and CDR2 is FYNNEI. The CDR3 length is 15 residues. The CDR3 loop reads CASRSRDRGAETQYF. CDR3 coding DNA: TGTGCCAGCAGGAGTAGGGACAGGGGAGCCGAGACCCAGTACTTC.

V is TRBV28 and J is TRBJ1-1; D call uncertain. Germline V CDR1 and CDR2: MDHEN, SYDVKM. V was trimmed by 1 base and J by 1 base, leaving 4 bases between them. The CDR3 is 13 residues long. The CDR3 here is CASSLSGNTEAFF. In DNA, the CDR3 is TGTGCCAGCAGTTTATCAGGGAACACTGAAGCTTTCTTT.

DNA of the CDR3: TGTGCCAGCAGTTTATACCTAGAGACAGGGAGGAAGGATGGCTACACCTTC. It translates to CASSLYLETGRKDGYTF. The rearrangement joins TRBV28 to TRBJ1-2, with 7 bases identical to TRBD1. Losses at the gene ends were 1 base for V and 6 bases for J; bases not matched to a gene: 14. Per the germline V gene, CDR1 is MDHEN and CDR2 is SYDVKM. This CDR3 is 17 amino acids long.

This clone is a singleton in its sample. The rearrangement joins TRBV10-3 to TRBJ2-3; 10 bases match TRBD1. CDR1 ENHRY and CDR2 SYGVKD come from the germline V gene. V was pared by 6 bases and J by 6 bases, with 6 bases of the junction left unmatched. The CDR3 extends over 14 amino acids. CDR3 protein: CAISTGTGVDTQYF. Here the CDR3 DNA reads TGTGCCATCAGCACCGGGACAGGGGTGGATACGCAGTATTTT.

In this sample, this clone turned up a few times. The chain combines TRBV2 with TRBJ1-2; D gene uncertain. This CDR3 is built from 13 residues. Trimming pared 5 bases from V and 7 bases from J, leaving 14 bases between. CDR1 SNHLY and CDR2 FYNNEI come from the germline V gene. The CDR3 DNA reads as TGTGCCAGCAGTCCCCGGGAGAGAGGTGGCTACACCTTC. Translating gives CASSPRERGGYTF.

This clone came up a few times. The rearrangement links TRBV10-3 to TRBJ1-6, with D possibly TRBD1 on 5 matching bases. The CDR3 has 14 amino acids. The V end was cut by 2 bases, the J end by 10 bases, with 12 bases between. Per the germline V gene, CDR1 is ENHRY and CDR2 is SYGVKD. The chain's CDR3 is CAISEKEGVSPLHF. CDR3 DNA sequence: TGTGCCATCAGTGAGAAGGAAGGGGTGTCACCCCTCCACTTT.

V usage is TRBV9 and J usage is TRBJ1-3, with 7 positions matching TRBD1. The CDR3 covers 14 residues. Losses at the gene ends were 2 bases for V and 5 bases for J; bases not matched to a gene: 4. The germline V gene has CDR1 SGDLS and CDR2 YYNGEE. DNA for the CDR3: TGTGCCAGCAGCGTGACAGGGCACCGAAACACCATATATTTT. Encoded protein: CASSVTGHRNTIYF.

This chain joins TRBV21-1 and TRBJ2-2; the table's D call, TRBD1, has no DNA check behind it. TRBV21-1 is designated a pseudogene. The CDR3 sequence is 18 residues long. The CDR3 loop reads CASSPRMGQGKDTGELFF. CDR3 nucleotide sequence: TGTGCCAGCAGTCCCAGGATGGGGCAGGGGAAGGACACCGGGGAGCTGTTTTTT.

This chain links TRBV28 with TRBJ1-5; D ambiguous. CDR1 MDHEN and CDR2 SYDVKM come from the germline V gene. The CDR3 contains 12 residues. Trimming took 6 bases from V and 4 from J, leaving 7 bases between them. CDR3 loop: CASRTGNQPQHF. CDR3 nucleotide sequence: TGTGCCAGCAGGACGGGGAATCAGCCCCAGCATTTT.

This chain links TRBV10-1 with TRBJ2-3; no clear D. This CDR3 region has 17 residues. V lost 0 bases, J lost 3 bases, and 16 bases lay in between. The germline gives CDR1 WNHNN, CDR2 SYGVQD (reference sequence). The CDR3, as DNA: TGCGCCAGCAGTGAGTCCGGTTTTTTTTCTCGAACAGATACGCAGTATTTT. Its translation: CASSESGFFSRTDTQYF.

The chain combines TRBV7-2 with TRBJ1-2; D not certain. This CDR3 region has 14 residues. The ends were cut back, 0 bases at V and 7 bases at J, with 12 bases in the middle. Per the germline V gene, CDR1 is SGHTA and CDR2 is FQGNSA. CDR3 loop: CASSLATLASGYTF. CDR3 DNA: TGTGCCAGCAGCTTAGCGACTCTGGCCTCTGGCTACACCTTC.

This clone was counted once. The chain has TRBV6-6 and TRBJ2-7; D is perhaps TRBD1 (5 bases). The CDR3 consists of 12 residues. V was cut by 6 bases and J by 1 base, with 7 bases left in between. Germline lookup yields CDR1 MNHNY and CDR2 SVGAGI (reference sequence). Written as DNA, the CDR3 is TGTGCCAGCAGCCAGGGTTCCTACGAGCAGTACTTC. Residues: CASSQGSYEQYF.

This chain uses TRBV6-5 with TRBJ1-5; D ambiguous. The CDR3 spans 13 residues. The germline V gene encodes CDR1 MNHEY and CDR2 SVGAGI. V lost 5 bases and J lost 7, with 12 bases in between. The CDR3 bases are TGTGCCAGCAGTCAACGGGAGCGGCAGCCCCAGCATTTT. As protein: CASSQRERQPQHF.

The genes are TRBV11-2 and TRBJ2-5; D is possibly TRBD2 (6 bases). The V gene's germline CDR1 is SGHAT and CDR2 FQNNGV. CDR3 length: 13 residues. Trimming left V 5 bases short and J 0 bases short, with 7 bases between. Here the CDR3 reads CASSRGYQETQYF. The CDR3 region has the DNA TGTGCCAGCAGCCGGGGGTACCAAGAGACCCAGTACTTC.

The chain links TRBV27 to TRBJ1-5, with 7 bases fitting TRBD1. V trimming: 3 bases; J trimming: 8 bases; junction bases outside the gene matches: 7. The germline V gene encodes CDR1 MNHEY and CDR2 SMNVEV (reference sequence). The length of the CDR3 is 14 residues. DNA for the CDR3: TGTGCCAGCAGTTTTACGACAGGGTCGGAGCCCCAGCATTTT. It specifies CASSFTTGSEPQHF.

The chain links TRBV7-2 to TRBJ1-2; TRBD1 matches at 9 bases. Per the germline V gene, CDR1 is SGHTA and CDR2 is FQGNSA. J gave up 6 bases and V 4 bases, and 6 bases lay outside the gene matches. This CDR3 spans 14 amino acids. The CDR3 protein is CASSSGQGRHGYTF. The CDR3 bases are TGTGCCAGCAGCTCTGGACAGGGGCGACATGGCTACACCTTC.

V and J are TRBV3-1 (or the pseudogene TRBV3-2) and TRBJ1-6; unclear D gene. Trimming took 3 bases from V and 9 from J, leaving 12 bases between them. The CDR3 is 14 amino acids. CDR1 and CDR2 from the germline V gene are LGHDT and YNNKEL (reference sequence). The CDR3 DNA reads TGTGCCAGCAGCCAGGCATCCCCGGGTTCACCCCTCCACTTT. Amino acids: CASSQASPGSPLHF.

This chain joins TRBV30 and TRBJ1-1, with D uncertain. The CDR3 sequence is 13 residues long. V was pared by 0 bases and J by 4 bases, with 9 bases between. The germline V gene has CDR1 GTSNPN and CDR2 SVGIG (reference sequence). The CDR3 DNA follows: TGTGCCTGGAGTGTAGCTCCAGGCACTGAAGCTTTCTTT. Translating it yields CAWSVAPGTEAFF.

This chain connects TRBV10-3 to TRBJ2-3; TRBD2 agrees at 10 bases. Germline CDR1 ENHRY, CDR2 SYGVKD. The V segment lost 8 bases and the J segment 5 bases; nucleotides outside the gene matches: 10. The CDR3 length is 15 residues. CDR3 in amino acids: CAIGGLATGGDTQYF. The CDR3 region has the DNA TGTGCCATCGGGGGACTAGCGACGGGTGGAGATACGCAGTATTTT.

To note about this clone: The same CDR3 also results from other DNA sequences found in this sample. V gene TRBV28 combines with J gene TRBJ1-5, with 8 bases identical to TRBD1. This CDR3 contains 13 residues. Germline trimming cut 6 bases from V and 2 bases from J; bases unmatched to any gene: 0. The V gene's germline CDR1 is MDHEN and CDR2 SYDVKM. CDR3 bases: TGTGCCAGCAGGGGACAGGGCAATCAGCCCCAGCATTTT. This translates into CASRGQGNQPQHF.

On this clone itself: Germline and junction disagree at one end, which may indicate a read error. The rearrangement joins TRBV5-6 to TRBJ2-7, with TRBD1 matching 9 bases. The CDR3 runs to 16 residues. In germline, CDR1 is SGHDT, CDR2 YYEEEE. In nucleotides, the CDR3 is TGTGCCAGCAGCTCTCTCCAGGCGGGACAGGGAGTACTTCAGGACTTC. As protein: CASSSLQAGQGVLQDF.

The J gene is TRBJ2-2, the V gene TRBV5-6, with 15 bases matching TRBD2. The CDR3 has 17 amino acids. The germline CDR1 and CDR2 sequences are SGHDT and YYEEEE. With V trimmed by 4 bases and J by 4 bases, 5 bases remained unmatched. As DNA, the CDR3 is TGTGCCAGCAGCCCTGGGGGACTAGCGGGGGGCACCGGGGAGCTGTTTTTT. Translation gives CASSPGGLAGGTGELFF. Full variable domain (missing parts from reference TRBV5-6 and TRBJ2-2): DAGVTQSPTHLIKTRGQQVTLRCSPKSGHDTVSWYQQALGQGPQFIFQYYEEEERQRGNFPDRFSGHQFPNYSSELNVNALLLGDSALYLCASSPGGLAGGTGELFFGEGSRLTVL.

This sequence joins TRBV19 and TRBJ2-1, with 7 nucleotides matching TRBD2. J gave up 8 bases and V 11 bases, and 21 bases lay outside the gene matches. Germline CDR1 LNHDA, CDR2 SQIVND (reference sequence). There are 16 residues in the CDR3. As DNA, the CDR3 is TGTGCCGCATCGAATTCAGGGAAGCGGGGTCGTCATGAGCAGTTCTTC. It is translated as CAASNSGKRGRHEQFF.

The chain recombines TRBV7-6 with TRBJ1-1; tentative D call: TRBD1 (6 bases). The CDR3 covers 15 residues. V lost 6 bases to trimming and J lost 1 base, with 15 bases between them. Per germline, CDR1 SGHVS and CDR2 FNYEAQ. CDR3 region: CASRPVHRANTEAFF. CDR3 sequence (DNA): TGTGCCAGCAGACCCGTTCACAGGGCGAACACTGAAGCTTTCTTT.

The J gene is TRBJ2-7, the V gene TRBV20-1; 9 nucleotides line up with TRBD1. The CDR3 length is 11 residues. The germline V gene has CDR1 DFQATT and CDR2 SNEGSKA (reference sequence). V was clipped by 5 bases and J by 12 bases; unmatched bases: 8. The CDR3 region has the DNA TGCAGTGCTGGGCACAGGGGGCTTCGGTACTTC. Its protein product is CSAGHRGLRYF.

The V gene is TRBV7-9, the J gene TRBJ2-7, with D tentatively TRBD2 (7 bases). From germline, CDR1 is SEHNR and CDR2 FQNEAQ (reference sequence). The CDR3 totals 13 residues. Trimming stripped 5 bases from V and 5 bases from J, with 13 bases between. The CDR3 region is CASSPTGGHEQYF. CDR3 in DNA: TGTGCCAGCAGCCCCACGGGGGGCCACGAGCAGTACTTC. The whole variable domain, remainder taken from reference TRBV7-9 and TRBJ2-7, is DTGVSQNPRHKITKRGQNVTFRCDPISEHNRLYWYRQTLGQGPEFLTYFQNEAQLEKSRLLSDRFSAERPKGSFSTLEIQRTEQGDSAMYLCASSPTGGHEQYFGPGTRLTVT.